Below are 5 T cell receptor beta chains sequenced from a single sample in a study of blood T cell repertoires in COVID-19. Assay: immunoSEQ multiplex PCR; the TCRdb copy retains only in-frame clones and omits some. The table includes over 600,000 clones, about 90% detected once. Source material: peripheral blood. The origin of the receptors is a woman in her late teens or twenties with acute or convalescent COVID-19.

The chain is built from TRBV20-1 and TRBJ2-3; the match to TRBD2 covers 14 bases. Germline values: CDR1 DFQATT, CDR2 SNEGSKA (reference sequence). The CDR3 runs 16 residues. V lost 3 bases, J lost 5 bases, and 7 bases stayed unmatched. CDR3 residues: CSASRLAGGPGDTQYF. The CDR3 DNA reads TGCAGTGCTAGTCGACTAGCGGGGGGGCCGGGAGATACGCAGTATTTT.

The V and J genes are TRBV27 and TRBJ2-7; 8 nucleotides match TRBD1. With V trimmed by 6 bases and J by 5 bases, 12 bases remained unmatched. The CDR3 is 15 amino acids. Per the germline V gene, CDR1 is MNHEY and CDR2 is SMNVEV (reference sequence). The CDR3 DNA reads TGTGCCAGCAGCCAAGGGACAGGAGGTTTCGACGAGCAGTACTTC. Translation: CASSQGTGGFDEQYF.

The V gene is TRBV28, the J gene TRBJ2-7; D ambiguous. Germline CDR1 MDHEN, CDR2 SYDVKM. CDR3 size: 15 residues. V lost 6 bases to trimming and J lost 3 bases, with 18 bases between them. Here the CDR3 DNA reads TGTGCCAGCAGCCACACTCAGCAGGCTATCTACGAGCAGTACTTC. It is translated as CASSHTQQAIYEQYF.

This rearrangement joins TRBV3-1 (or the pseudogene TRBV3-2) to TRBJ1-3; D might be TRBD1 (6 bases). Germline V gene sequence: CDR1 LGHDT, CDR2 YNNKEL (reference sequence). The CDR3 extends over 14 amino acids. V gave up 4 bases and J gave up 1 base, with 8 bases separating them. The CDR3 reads CASSPRGSGNTIYF. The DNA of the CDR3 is TGTGCCAGCAGCCCCAGGGGATCTGGAAACACCATATATTTT.

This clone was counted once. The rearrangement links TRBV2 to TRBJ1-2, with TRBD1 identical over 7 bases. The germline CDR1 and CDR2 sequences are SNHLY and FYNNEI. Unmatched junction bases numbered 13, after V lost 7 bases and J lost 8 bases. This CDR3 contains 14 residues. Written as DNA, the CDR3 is TGTGCCAGCATGGCCCCCGAGACAGGGTACGGCTACACCTTC. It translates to CASMAPETGYGYTF. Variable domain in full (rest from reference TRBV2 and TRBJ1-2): EPEVTQTPSHQVTQMGQEVILRCVPISNHLYFYWYRQILGQKVEFLVSFYNNEISEKSEIFDDQFSVERPDGSNFTLKIRSTKLEDSAMYFCASMAPETGYGYTFGSGTRLTVV.